A selection of T cell receptor beta chains follows, all from one sample in a study of blood T cell repertoires in COVID-19. Only in-frame clones appear in the TCRdb table, and some are missing; sequencing was by immunoSEQ multiplex PCR. There are roughly 100,000 clones in the sample; under 90% occur only once, and 37% lies in the top ten. Sequencing was performed on peripheral blood. Receptors originate from a man of 80 years or more with acute or convalescent COVID-19. The CDR3 runs from the conserved cysteine through the conserved F or W. The D gene is left open where the match is weak. Clone size is shown for a subset of rows, as once, few, many or a class of expanded clone.

length,V,size,D,J,DNA,CDR3
15,TRBV18,NA,NA,TRBJ2-1,TGTGCCAGCTCACCTATGGCAGGAGGCTACAATGAGCAGTTCTTC,CASSPMAGGYNEQFF
16,TRBV27,NA,TRBD2,TRBJ2-7,TGTGCCAGCAGATCCCATAGCGGGGGTGTCTCCTACGAGCAGTACTTC,CASRSHSGGVSYEQYF
16,TRBV7-2,NA,NA,TRBJ1-2,TGTGCCAGCAGCTTAGCGCTCAACAGGGTCGTAGATGGCTACACCTTC,CASSLALNRVVDGYTF
14,TRBV24-1,NA,TRBD2,TRBJ2-3,TGTGCCACCAGTGAGGGAGGGCCGACAGATACGCAGTATTTT,CATSEGGPTDTQYF
15,TRBV18,NA,NA,TRBJ1-5,TGTGCCAGCTCACCACGGGGGGGGGAAAAGGACCCAGCATTTTTT,CASSPRGGEKDPAFF
16,TRBV19,few,NA,TRBJ2-5,TGTGCCAGTAGTACCGCCGGGACACTTATACAAGAGACCCAGTACTTC,CASSTAGTLIQETQYF
14,TRBV5-1,NA,TRBD1,TRBJ1-2,TGCGCCAGCAGCTTGCGTGCAGGGGGCAATGGCTACACCTTC,CASSLRAGGNGYTF
15,TRBV7-3,NA,TRBD1,TRBJ2-7,TGTGCCAGCAGTCGAAATGGGGACAGGGGCTACGAGCAGTACTTC,CASSRNGDRGYEQYF
13,TRBV3-1/TRBV3-2,NA,NA,TRBJ1-1,TGTGCCAGCAGCCCGCAACAGAACACTGAAGCTTTCTTT,CASSPQQNTEAFF
13,TRBV6-1,NA,TRBD1,TRBJ1-2,TGTGCCAGCAGTGAGACAGGGCGGTATGGCTACACCTTC,CASSETGRYGYTF
13,TRBV19,NA,NA,TRBJ1-1,TGTGCCAGTAGTAGGTCCACGGAGGATGAAGCTTTCTTT,CASSRSTEDEAFF
14,TRBV5-1,NA,NA,TRBJ2-7,TGCGCCAGCAGCTTGTCGGGCGCGGGATACGAGCAGTACTTC,CASSLSGAGYEQYF
14,TRBV28,NA,NA,TRBJ2-7,TGTGCCAGCAGCCCCACCGGGAGTTTCTACGAGCAGTACTTC,CASSPTGSFYEQYF
17,TRBV6-1,NA,NA,TRBJ1-1,TGTGCCAGCAGTGAAGAAACTTCGGGACACCGGAACACTGAAGCTTTCTTT,CASSEETSGHRNTEAFF
15,TRBV20-1,NA,NA,TRBJ2-4,TGCAGTGCTAGTGGAGACAGCCTAGCCAAAAACATTCAGTACTTC,CSASGDSLAKNIQYF
15,TRBV6-6,NA,TRBD2,TRBJ2-1,TGTGCCAGCAGTTACGGACTAGCGGTCGAATCTGAGCAGTTCTTC,CASSYGLAVESEQFF
16,TRBV28,NA,NA,TRBJ2-7,TGTGCCAGCAGTCCCCCCCCCGGGAGCTGGTCCTACGAGCAGTACTTC,CASSPPPGSWSYEQYF
17,TRBV28,NA,TRBD2,TRBJ2-3,TGTGCCAGCAGTTCACTTAATCCGGGACTAGTAAGAGATACGCAGTATTTT,CASSSLNPGLVRDTQYF
16,TRBV4-2,NA,TRBD2,TRBJ2-7,TGTGCCAGCAGCCGAGGACTAGCGGGAGGGCGAAACGAGCAGTACTTC,CASSRGLAGGRNEQYF
14,TRBV18,NA,NA,TRBJ2-5,TGTGCCAGCTCACCACCTAGGGGAAAGGAGACCCAGTACTTC,CASSPPRGKETQYF
15,TRBV3-1/TRBV3-2,NA,NA,TRBJ2-3,TGTGCCAGCAGTCGGAGCAAGCCTAGCACAGATACGCAGTATTTT,CASSRSKPSTDTQYF
17,TRBV27,few,TRBD1,TRBJ2-2,TGTGCCAGCAGTTTGGGGGACAGGGGGCAGGGCACCGGGGAGCTGTTTTTT,CASSLGDRGQGTGELFF
15,TRBV7-9,NA,TRBD2,TRBJ2-1,TGTGCCAGCAGCCCCCTAGCGGGAGGATACAATGAGCAGTTCTTC,CASSPLAGGYNEQFF
15,TRBV6-4,NA,NA,TRBJ1-1,TGTGCCAGCAGTGACTCGGGCTCTCCGAACACTGAAGCTTTCTTT,CASSDSGSPNTEAFF
13,TRBV28,NA,NA,TRBJ2-7,TGTGCCAGCAGTCTAAACCTATCCTACGAGCAGTACTTC,CASSLNLSYEQYF
15,TRBV5-1,few,NA,TRBJ2-7,TGCGCCAGCAGCCGTAAACTAGCTAACCTTGACGAGCAGTACTTC,CASSRKLANLDEQYF
14,TRBV9,NA,TRBD2,TRBJ2-1,TGTGCCAGCACTAGCGGGGGGGGGAACAATGAGCAGTTCTTC,CASTSGGGNNEQFF
17,TRBV5-1,NA,TRBD2,TRBJ2-4,TGCGCCAGCAGCTTGGTACCGGGACTAGCGGGAGGGAACATTCAGTACTTC,CASSLVPGLAGGNIQYF
16,TRBV7-9,NA,TRBD1,TRBJ2-5,TGTGCCAGCAGCTTAGAGGGACAGGGGGCTGGGGAGACCCAGTACTTC,CASSLEGQGAGETQYF
14,TRBV11-3,NA,NA,TRBJ2-2,TGTGCCAGCAGCTTAGTGCAGGGGACCGGGGAGCTGTTTTTT,CASSLVQGTGELFF
11,TRBV7-9,NA,NA,TRBJ1-1,TGTGCCAGCATCGTCTACACTGAAGCTTTCTTT,CASIVYTEAFF
12,TRBV19,NA,NA,TRBJ1-5,TGTGCCAGCTCGGACAGTTATCAGCCCCAGCATTTT,CASSDSYQPQHF
12,TRBV27,few,NA,TRBJ1-6,TGTGCCAGCAGTCCGGACAGCTTCACCCTCCACTTT,CASSPDSFTLHF
15,TRBV30,once,NA,TRBJ2-3,TGTGCCTGGAGTGTAAGGGGGACTACTCAAGATACGCAGTATTTT,CAWSVRGTTQDTQYF
14,TRBV20-1,NA,NA,TRBJ1-5,TGCAGTGCTAGTCCAGGGGCCGGCAATCAGCCCCAGCATTTT,CSASPGAGNQPQHF
15,TRBV2,many,TRBD2,TRBJ2-5,TGTGCCAGCAGCGGGACTAGCGGGAGTTCAGAGACCCAGTACTTC,CASSGTSGSSETQYF
14,TRBV4-1,NA,NA,TRBJ2-2,TGCGCCAGCAGCTACGACAGAAACACCGGGGAGCTGTTTTTT,CASSYDRNTGELFF
16,TRBV7-9,few,TRBD1,TRBJ2-1,TGTGCCAGCAGCTTTACCGGGACAGGGAGTATGTATGAGCAGTTCTTC,CASSFTGTGSMYEQFF
20,TRBV9,NA,TRBD2,TRBJ2-3,TGTGCCAGCAGCGTAGCTCGGACTAGCGGGAGGCCCGTCAGCACAGATACGCAGTATTTT,CASSVARTSGRPVSTDTQYF
18,TRBV5-5,NA,NA,TRBJ1-1,TGTGCCAGCAGCTTGGTGGTTTATTTTGGGGCAGGGAACACTGAAGCTTTCTTT,CASSLVVYFGAGNTEAFF
13,TRBV20-1,few,NA,TRBJ1-4,TGCAGTGCTAGTAGGACTGTTGGTGAAAAACTGTTTTTT,CSASRTVGEKLFF
13,TRBV5-1,NA,NA,TRBJ1-4,TGCGCCAGCAGCTTGAACAGCCCTGAAAAACTGTTTTTT,CASSLNSPEKLFF
14,TRBV5-1,NA,TRBD2,TRBJ2-1,TGCGCCAGCAGCTCAGGACTAGCAGACAATGAGCAGTTCTTC,CASSSGLADNEQFF
16,TRBV6-1,NA,TRBD2,TRBJ2-7,TGTGCCAGCAGTGAGGTAGCGGGAGGAATTTTGGACGAGCAGTACTTC,CASSEVAGGILDEQYF
14,TRBV2,NA,NA,TRBJ2-1,TGTGCCAGCAGTGAAATTCAGGGGTACAATGAGCAGTTCTTC,CASSEIQGYNEQFF
12,TRBV28,once,NA,TRBJ1-2,TGTGCCAGCAGTTTACAGGGTTTTGGCTACACCTTC,CASSLQGFGYTF
16,TRBV2,once,NA,TRBJ1-3,TGTGCCAGCAGTCCACCCGGGGGGCTGTCTGGAAACACCATATATTTT,CASSPPGGLSGNTIYF
14,TRBV30,NA,NA,TRBJ2-7,TGTGCCTGGAGTGGATTTCGAGTATCTAAGGAGCAGTACTTC,CAWSGFRVSKEQYF